The T cell receptor (beta chain) under discussion was sequenced for a study of blood T cell repertoires in COVID-19. This clone is a singleton in its sample. In the authors' workflow: Nucleated cell number was recorded as an estimate derived from reference gene primer amplification. Profiled with immunoSEQ multiplex PCR; TCRdb holds only in-frame clones, not every one. Clone size and the V and J calls come from that table; the DNA yielded D and trimming. Of approximately 100,000 clones in the sample, about 92% were seen once. Source material: peripheral blood. The source is a middle-aged man with active COVID-19.

The chain's CDR3 is CASAFQRLTQYF. CDR3 nucleotide sequence: TGTGCCAGCGCGTTCCAGAGGTTAACGCAGTATTTT. V is TRBV12-3 or TRBV12-4 and J is TRBJ2-3; D uncertain. The V gene lost 8 bases and the J gene lost 9 bases, with 15 bases spanning the gap. The CDR3 extends over 12 amino acids.